These 19 T cell receptor beta chains originate from one sample sequenced in a study of cytomegalovirus exposure and HLA in healthy donors. Primers: 60 Vbeta forward and 13 Jbeta reverse. Clones were read by immunoSEQ multiplex PCR, and TCRdb kept only the in-frame ones, dropping some. The sample carries under 100,000 clones, roughly four fifths recorded once. Sample: PBMCs. Source of these receptors: a human donor in good health.

The J gene is TRBJ2-3, the V gene TRBV5-6; D unresolved. The ends were cut back, 3 bases at V and 1 base at J, with 9 bases in the middle. The CDR3 loop spans 14 amino acids. Germline V gene lookup returns CDR1 SGHDT and CDR2 YYEEEE. CDR3 nucleotide sequence: TGTGCCAGCAGCTCGGTCCGGGGCACAGATACGCAGTATTTT. As protein: CASSSVRGTDTQYF.

J is TRBJ2-1 and V is TRBV30; 8 positions match TRBD1. Trimming cost V 3 bases and J 8 bases; bases outside gene matches: 9. The CDR3 has 14 amino acids. Germline lookup yields CDR1 GTSNPN and CDR2 SVGIG (reference sequence). The CDR3 DNA sequence: TGTGCCTGGAGCCCGCAGGGGGCTCTTGATGAGCAGTTCTTC. Translating gives CAWSPQGALDEQFF.

The chain is built from TRBV9 and TRBJ1-2, with a tentative D call TRBD1 (5 bases). Germline V gene lookup returns CDR1 SGDLS and CDR2 YYNGEE. This CDR3 has 15 residues. V shed 0 bases and J shed 2 bases, with 11 bases lying between them. The CDR3 nucleotides are TGTGCCAGCAGCGTAGGGTCAGGGATCAACTATGGCTACACCTTC. It yields the protein CASSVGSGINYGYTF.

This clone has just one count. The genes are TRBV2 and TRBJ2-7; tentatively, D is TRBD2 (5 bases). The CDR3 consists of 13 residues. V lost 7 bases to trimming and J lost 2 bases, with 12 bases between them. The germline gives CDR1 SNHLY, CDR2 FYNNEI. The CDR3 region is CASKGGRTYEQYF. CDR3 coding DNA: TGTGCCAGCAAGGGCGGGCGAACCTACGAGCAGTACTTC.

The chain couples TRBV6-5 to TRBJ2-2; D might be TRBD1 (6 bases). The CDR3 covers 16 residues. V gave up 0 bases and J gave up 1 base, with 9 bases separating them. Germline-derived CDR1 and CDR2 are MNHEY and SVGAGI. The CDR3 coding sequence is TGTGCCAGCAGTTACTCGGGGACACTGAACACCGGGGAGCTGTTTTTT. It codes for CASSYSGTLNTGELFF.

Only one count was recorded for this clone. The gene calls are TRBV7-9 and TRBJ1-2, with D tentatively TRBD1 (5 bases). The CDR3 loop spans 14 amino acids. Germline V CDR1 and CDR2: SEHNR, FQNEAQ (reference sequence). Trimming stripped 2 bases from V and 3 bases from J, with 10 bases between. Here the CDR3 DNA reads TGTGCCAGCAGCTTATCAGGGAGGCACTATGGCTACACCTTC. Its translation: CASSLSGRHYGYTF.

This clone was recorded a few times. The gene calls are TRBV6-1 and TRBJ2-7, with D possibly matching TRBD1 (6 bases). The CDR3 sequence is 11 residues long. The V gene lost 6 bases and the J gene lost 6 bases, with 9 bases spanning the gap. Per the germline V gene, CDR1 is MNHNS and CDR2 is SASEGT. The CDR3 sequence: CASRTGCEQYF. The CDR3 nucleotides read TGTGCCAGCAGGACAGGTTGCGAGCAGTACTTC.

The chain is built from TRBV12-5 and TRBJ2-3; 8 nucleotides match TRBD2. The trim removed 6 bases at V and 6 bases at J, leaving 2 bases unmatched. This CDR3 has 12 amino acids. Germline loops: CDR1 LGHNT, CDR2 FRNRAP. CDR3 nucleotide sequence: TGTGCTAGTGGAGTAGCGGGGGATACGCAGTATTTT. Amino acids: CASGVAGDTQYF.

The chain uses TRBV4-3 and TRBJ2-2; D might be TRBD2 (6 bases). Trimming pared 7 bases from V and 4 bases from J, leaving 19 bases between. Per germline, CDR1 LGHNA and CDR2 YSLEER. The CDR3 covers 16 residues. The CDR3 sequence is CASNDDGIGSTGELFF. The CDR3 DNA reads as TGCGCCAGCAACGACGATGGTATCGGGAGCACCGGGGAGCTGTTTTTT.

This clone was observed once. The CDR3: CASSLATYEQYF. DNA of the CDR3: TGTGCCAGCAGCCTAGCCACCTACGAGCAGTACTTC. This rearrangement joins TRBV5-6 to TRBJ2-7; D perhaps matches TRBD2 (5 bases). V lost 4 bases and J 2 bases, leaving 7 bases between the germline ends. The CDR3 extends over 12 amino acids. Germline V gene lookup returns CDR1 SGHDT and CDR2 YYEEEE. Full variable domain (rest looked up from reference TRBV5-6 and TRBJ2-7): DAGVTQSPTHLIKTRGQQVTLRCSPKSGHDTVSWYQQALGQGPQFIFQYYEEEERQRGNFPDRFSGHQFPNYSSELNVNALLLGDSALYLCASSLATYEQYFGPGTRLTVT.

The CDR3 region is CASSPTGRNEKLFF. In DNA, the CDR3 is TGTGCCAGCAGCCCGACAGGACGTAATGAAAAACTGTTTTTT. This chain uses TRBV7-9 with TRBJ1-4, with D possibly being TRBD1 (6 bases). This CDR3 is built from 14 residues. Deletions cut 5 bases from V and 4 bases from J, with 11 bases between. Germline V gene lookup returns CDR1 SEHNR and CDR2 FQNEAQ (reference sequence). Drawing the rest from reference TRBV7-9 and TRBJ1-4, the complete variable domain is DTGVSQNPRHKITKRGQNVTFRCDPISEHNRLYWYRQTLGQGPEFLTYFQNEAQLEKSRLLSDRFSAERPKGSFSTLEIQRTEQGDSAMYLCASSPTGRNEKLFFGSGTQLSVL.

The V call is TRBV4-1, the J call TRBJ2-3; 8 bases are a match to TRBD2. This CDR3 spans 17 amino acids. Germline CDR1 MGHRA, CDR2 YSYEKL. The J segment lost 1 base and the V segment lost 2 bases, leaving 8 bases of the junction unmatched. CDR3 region: CASSQTPGGGGTDTQYF. The CDR3 region has the DNA TGCGCCAGCAGCCAAACCCCGGGAGGGGGTGGCACAGATACGCAGTATTTT.

In regard to this clone: At one of its ends the junction is not consistent with the germline gene, which may arise from a read error. The gene calls are TRBV6-5 and TRBJ1-2; the D gene is possibly TRBD1 (5 bases). Germline lookup yields CDR1 MNHEY and CDR2 SVGAGI. CDR3 length equals 15 residues. This chain's CDR3 is CASSYGHRTNYGYPF. DNA of the CDR3: TGTGCCAGCAGTTACGGACACCGGACTAACTATGGCTACCCCTTC.

There are a few counts of this clone. The rearrangement links TRBV27 to TRBJ2-1; 11 bases map to TRBD1. The CDR3 length is 15 residues. Per germline, CDR1 MNHEY and CDR2 SMNVEV (reference sequence). Trimming took 5 bases from V and 10 from J; bases not matched to a gene: 10. DNA for the CDR3: TGTGCCAGCAGTGCCCCGGGACAGGGGGGGAGAGAGCAGTTCTTC. This translates into CASSAPGQGGREQFF.

The J gene is TRBJ2-5, the V gene TRBV7-2; 7 bases line up with TRBD2. CDR3 length: 13 amino acids. V was clipped by 8 bases and J by 5 bases; unmatched bases: 8. Germline CDR1 reads SGHTA; CDR2 reads FQGNSA. The CDR3 sequence is CASGLGPGETQYF. The CDR3, as DNA: TGTGCCAGCGGACTAGGACCGGGGGAGACCCAGTACTTC.

The chain links TRBV19 to TRBJ1-5; a weak D match, TRBD1 (5 bases). Trimming removed 3 bases from V and 5 bases from J, with 23 bases in between. This CDR3 comprises 18 residues. Germline lookup yields CDR1 LNHDA and CDR2 SQIVND (reference sequence). In nucleotides, the CDR3 is TGTGCCAGTAGTATTGGTGGGCAGGGCGGGGTTTTCGATCAGCCCCAGCATTTT. Its translation is CASSIGGQGGVFDQPQHF.

The count of this clone is one. The V and J genes are TRBV29-1 and TRBJ1-2; TRBD1 agrees at 10 bases. The CDR3 is 14 amino acids. Looked up from germline, CDR1 is SQVTM and CDR2 is ANQGSEA. V lost 7 bases and J lost 7; bases outside the gene matches: 12. The CDR3 sequence: CSAGKTGGEGGYTF. The DNA for the CDR3 is TGCAGCGCTGGGAAGACAGGGGGCGAAGGTGGCTACACCTTC. The whole variable domain, filled in from reference TRBV29-1 and TRBJ1-2, reads SAVISQKPSRDICQRGTSLTIQCQVDSQVTMMFWYRQQPGQSLTLIATANQGSEATYESGFVIDKFPISRPNLTFSTLTVSNMSPEDSSIYLCSAGKTGGEGGYTFGSGTRLTVV.

This sequence joins TRBV29-1 and TRBJ2-1; 8 nucleotides align to TRBD2. This CDR3 has 13 residues. With V trimmed by 5 bases and J by 0 bases, 0 bases remained unmatched. From germline, CDR1 is SQVTM and CDR2 ANQGSEA. Written as DNA, the CDR3 is TGCAGCGTTACTAGCGGCTCCTACAATGAGCAGTTCTTC. This codes for CSVTSGSYNEQFF.

This clone was observed a few times. J is TRBJ1-3 and V is TRBV4-1; TRBD1 matches 8 bases. The trim removed 2 bases at V and 5 bases at J, leaving 5 bases unmatched. Germline CDR1 and CDR2: MGHRA and YSYEKL. This CDR3 region has 15 residues. CDR3 sequence reads: CASSQPGQERNTIYF. CDR3 DNA sequence: TGCGCCAGCAGCCAACCGGGACAGGAAAGAAACACCATATATTTT.